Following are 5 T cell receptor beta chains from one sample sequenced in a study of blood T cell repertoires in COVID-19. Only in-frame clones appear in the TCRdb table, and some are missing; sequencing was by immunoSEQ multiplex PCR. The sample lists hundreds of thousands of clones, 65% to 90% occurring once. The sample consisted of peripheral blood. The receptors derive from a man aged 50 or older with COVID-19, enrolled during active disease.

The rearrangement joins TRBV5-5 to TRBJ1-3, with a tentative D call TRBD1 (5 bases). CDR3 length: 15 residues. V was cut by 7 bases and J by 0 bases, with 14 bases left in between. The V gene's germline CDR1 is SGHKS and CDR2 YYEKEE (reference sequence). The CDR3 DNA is TGTGCCAGCCGTGACAGCACCCTCTCTGGAAACACCATATATTTT. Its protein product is CASRDSTLSGNTIYF.

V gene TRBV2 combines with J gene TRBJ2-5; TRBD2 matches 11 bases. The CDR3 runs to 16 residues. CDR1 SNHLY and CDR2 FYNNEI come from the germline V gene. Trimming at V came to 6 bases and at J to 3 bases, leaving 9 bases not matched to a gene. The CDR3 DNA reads TGTGCCAGCAGGGATAGCGGGGGGGCCCTAGAAGAGACCCAGTACTTC. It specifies CASRDSGGALEETQYF.

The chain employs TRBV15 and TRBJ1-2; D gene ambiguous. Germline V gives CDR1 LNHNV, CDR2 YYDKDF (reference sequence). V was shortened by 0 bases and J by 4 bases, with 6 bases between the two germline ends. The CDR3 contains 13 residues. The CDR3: CATSRDSLYGYTF. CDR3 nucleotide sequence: TGTGCCACCAGCAGAGATTCCCTCTATGGCTACACCTTC. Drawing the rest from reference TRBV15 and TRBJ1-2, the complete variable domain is DAMVIQNPRYQVTQFGKPVTLSCSQTLNHNVMYWYQQKSSQAPKLLFHYYDKDFNNEADTPDNFQSRRPNTSFCFLDIRSPGLGDTAMYLCATSRDSLYGYTFGSGTRLTVV.

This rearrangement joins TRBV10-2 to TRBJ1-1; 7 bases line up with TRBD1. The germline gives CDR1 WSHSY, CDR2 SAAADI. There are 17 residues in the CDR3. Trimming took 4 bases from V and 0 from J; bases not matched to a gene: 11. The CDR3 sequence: CASSAGTVYLMNTEAFF. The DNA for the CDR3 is TGCGCCAGCAGTGCTGGGACAGTCTATCTCATGAACACTGAAGCTTTCTTT.

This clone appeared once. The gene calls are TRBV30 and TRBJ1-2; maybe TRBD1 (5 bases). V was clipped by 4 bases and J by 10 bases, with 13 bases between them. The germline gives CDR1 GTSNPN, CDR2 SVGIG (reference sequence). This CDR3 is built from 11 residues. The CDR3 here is CAWNFRGNYTF. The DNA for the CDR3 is TGTGCCTGGAACTTTCGGGGGAACTACACCTTC.